The following is a T cell receptor (beta chain) sequence with its context. This CDR3 spans 13 amino acids. Germline CDR1 SGDLS, CDR2 YYNGEE. Trimming removed 3 bases at V and 1 base at J, with 8 bases between. The data are from a study of blood T cell repertoires in COVID-19. Overall study context: Samples representing acute and convalescent COVID-19 were sourced from the United States, Italy and Spain. PBMCs, B-cell-depleted T cells, or T cells provided the cDNA or gDNA that made up the material.

Original processing notes: Scientists estimated how many nucleated cells there were by amplifying reference gene primers. Generated by immunoSEQ multiplex PCR, the TCRdb table keeps only in-frame clones and is missing some. Clone size and the V and J calls come from that table; the DNA yielded D and trimming. The table shows around 200,000 clones, with 70% to 90% occurring only once. V gene TRBV9 combines with J gene TRBJ2-7; D is unclear. Sequencing was done on a sample of peripheral blood. The clonotype was recovered from a man in his forties with active or convalescent COVID-19. The CDR3 DNA reads TGTGCCAGCAGCGGACACCGGTCCTACGAGCAGTACTTC. Protein sequence: CASSGHRSYEQYF.